These 13 T cell receptor beta chains originate from one sample sequenced in a study of T cells in Graves' hyperthyroidism and ophthalmopathy. RNA transcripts served as the template for amplifying TCR beta CDR3 regions. Researchers ran a first-round RT-PCR on the TCR CDR3 using the HTBI primer set. TCRdb called the multiplex PCR reads again in MiXCR, with one record for every CDR3 protein. The sample consists of 250,000 to 350,000 distinct CDR3 sequences, about 15% of them appearing once. Sequenced: blood. Every receptor here comes from a man aged 25-40 years with Graves' hyperthyroidism.

Many counts were recorded for this clonotype. The chain combines TRBV3-1 with TRBJ2-1; 7 nucleotides match TRBD2. This CDR3 is built from 16 residues. Germline loops: CDR1 LGHDT, CDR2 YNNKEL (reference sequence). V dropped 1 base and J dropped 3; count of bases not matched to a gene: 6. The CDR3 DNA sequence: TGTGCCAGCAGCCAAGGGCAGGCTAGCGGCTACAATGAGCAGTTCTTC. It specifies CASSQGQASGYNEQFF.

In this sample, this clonotype turned up many times. The chain recombines TRBV6-1 with TRBJ2-3; TRBD1 is a possible D gene (6 bases). V lost 2 bases, J lost 8 bases, and 14 bases lay in between. The CDR3 is 14 amino acids. Germline CDR1 and CDR2: MNHNS and SASEGT. Written as DNA, the CDR3 is TGTGCCAGCAGTGAAAGGTCAGGGGATGGTACGCAGTATTTT. Translation gives CASSERSGDGTQYF.

There are a few counts of this clonotype. The chain couples TRBV28 to TRBJ2-1, with 8 bases matching TRBD2. V lost 5 bases and J lost 5; bases outside the gene matches: 8. Germline values: CDR1 MDHEN, CDR2 SYDVKM. This CDR3 comprises 15 residues. The CDR3 loop reads CASSTPGLGNNEQFF. CDR3 coding DNA: TGTGCCAGCAGTACACCGGGACTAGGGAACAATGAGCAGTTCTTC.

The table lists this clonotype with a few counts. V and J are TRBV20-1 and TRBJ2-7, with TRBD2 as a possible D gene (6 bases). Trimming left V 0 bases short and J 2 bases short, with 14 bases between. CDR1 and CDR2 from the germline V gene are DFQATT and SNEGSKA (reference sequence). The CDR3 is 15 amino acids. For the CDR3, the DNA is TGCAGTGCTAGAGATTCCGGGACTCGGCCCTACGAGCAGTACTTC. This encodes CSARDSGTRPYEQYF.

The sample holds many counts of this clonotype. The junction departs from the called germline gene at one end, perhaps through a read error. CDR3 sequence: CACSLIRGLMGEQYF. CDR3 nucleotides: TGTGCCTGCAGCTTAATCAGGGGGCTGATGGGCGAGCAGTACTTC. This chain links TRBV11-1 with TRBJ2-7; 8 positions agree with TRBD1. CDR3 size: 15 residues. CDR1 is SGHAT, CDR2 FQDESV, per germline (reference sequence).

Many counts were recorded for this clonotype. The chain uses TRBV20-1 and TRBJ1-1, with D hard to call. Trimming shortened V by 0 bases and J by 0 bases, and 8 bases separated the two germline ends. Looked up from germline, CDR1 is DFQATT and CDR2 is SNEGSKA (reference sequence). This CDR3 has 14 residues. CDR3: CSAREWTLNTEAFF. The CDR3 DNA reads as TGCAGTGCTAGAGAATGGACCCTGAACACTGAAGCTTTCTTT.

The DNA of the CDR3 is TGTGCCAGCAGTGAAGGCGCAGGGAATCAGCCCCAGCATTTT. Translating gives CASSEGAGNQPQHF. The V and J genes are TRBV25-1 and TRBJ1-5; D perhaps matches TRBD1 (5 bases). The CDR3 totals 14 residues. Per germline, CDR1 MGHDK and CDR2 SYGVNS. Trimming shortened V by 2 bases and J by 4 bases, and 9 bases separated the two germline ends.

This clonotype occurred many times. This chain joins TRBV5-1 and TRBJ1-2, with 7 bases matching TRBD1. Trimming took 4 bases from V and 2 from J; bases not matched to a gene: 11. The V gene's germline CDR1 is SGHRS and CDR2 YFSETQ. CDR3 size: 16 residues. CDR3 sequence (DNA): TGCGCCAGCAGCCAGCTGGGACAGCTCACCAACTATGGCTACACCTTC. This encodes CASSQLGQLTNYGYTF.

This clonotype was counted between two and nine times. The CDR3 sequence is CSVNRDRGVGQYF. CDR3 coding DNA: TGCAGCGTTAACCGGGACAGAGGGGTAGGGCAGTACTTC. The chain combines TRBV29-1 with TRBJ2-7, with 7 positions matching TRBD1. Germline V gene lookup returns CDR1 SQVTM and CDR2 ANQGSEA. This CDR3 comprises 13 residues. Germline trimming cut 5 bases from V and 9 bases from J; bases unmatched to any gene: 13.

The chain combines TRBV7-2 with TRBJ2-7; 7 bases line up with TRBD2. Trimming took 4 bases from V and 3 from J; bases not matched to a gene: 9. Looked up from germline, CDR1 is SGHTA and CDR2 is FQGNSA. The CDR3 length is 15 residues. The CDR3 DNA sequence: TGTGCCAGCAGCTCCTTTAGCGGGTACGGCTACGAGCAGTACTTC. Amino acids: CASSSFSGYGYEQYF.

In DNA, the CDR3 is TGTGCCAGCAGTTACGAAGGGGGACAGGGTAGGGATGAGCAGTTCTTC. It is translated as CASSYEGGQGRDEQFF. The chain uses TRBV12-3 or TRBV12-4 and TRBJ2-1; 9 nucleotides line up with TRBD1. The CDR3 has 16 amino acids. The ends lost 4 bases at V and 8 bases at J; junction bases unmatched: 12.

This clonotype has a count of ten or more. This chain uses TRBV2 with TRBJ2-3, with 9 bases matching TRBD2. Germline V gives CDR1 SNHLY, CDR2 FYNNEI. The V segment lost 10 bases and the J segment 0 bases; nucleotides outside the gene matches: 8. There are 15 residues in the CDR3. The CDR3 region is CATKAGGYSTDTQYF. The CDR3 DNA reads as TGTGCCACCAAAGCGGGAGGTTACAGCACAGATACGCAGTATTTT. The full variable domain, completed using reference TRBV2 and TRBJ2-3, is EPEVTQTPSHQVTQMGQEVILRCVPISNHLYFYWYRQILGQKVEFLVSFYNNEISEKSEIFDDQFSVERPDGSNFTLKIRSTKLEDSAMYFCATKAGGYSTDTQYFGPGTRLTVL.

This clonotype was seen at least ten times. This chain links TRBV18 with TRBJ2-2; D unclear. Trimming cost V 2 bases and J 4 bases, with 11 bases left between them. Germline CDR1 and CDR2: KGHSH and LQKENI. This CDR3 spans 15 amino acids. DNA of the CDR3: TGTGCCAGCTCACCAGACTCCGTCAGCACCGGGGAGCTGTTTTTT. Its protein product is CASSPDSVSTGELFF.